This TCR beta chain was profiled in a study of molecular identifiers for immune sequencing clone quantification. TCRdb independently ran MiXCR on the PCR reads; one entry per CDR3 protein. This table holds fewer than 15,000 distinct CDR3 sequences, roughly 15% found once. Findings and caveats of the study: A single cell's spiked Jurkat TCR RNA was reportedly detectable among about a million naive cells.

Germline lookup yields CDR1 PRHDT and CDR2 FYEKMQ (reference sequence). The CDR3 is 16 amino acids. The junction had 7 bases not matched to a gene; V was cut back by 5 bases and J by 2 bases. Relative to its sample, this clonotype is medium-sized. The antigen remains undetermined. The TCR comes from a human donor in good health. Some libraries in this study had Jurkat cell RNA spiked in. Sequenced input: naive CD8+ T cells from blood, with Jurkat cell RNA spiked in. The subset: FACS-sorted CD8+CD4-CCR7+CD45RA+ naive T cells. This chain links TRBV13 with TRBJ2-3, with 10 nucleotides matching TRBD1. CDR3 nucleotide sequence: TGTGCCAGCAGCGCGAGGGACAGGGGCTTCACAGATACGCAGTATTTT. It translates to CASSARDRGFTDTQYF.